A selection of T cell receptor beta chains follows, all from one sample in a study of Ad26.COV2.S vaccination and SARS-CoV-2 variants. This table comes from immunoSEQ multiplex PCR, and its TCRdb copy is limited to in-frame clones, with some not included. The sample contains around 350,000 clones, approximately 85% of which appear only once. The material was peripheral blood, obtained in a trial of Ad26.COV2.S vaccine versus placebo. The receptor set was obtained from a person between 18 and 60 years old who received the Ad26.COV2.S COVID-19 vaccine or a placebo. Each CDR3 is given with its conserved first and last residue. Fields, in order: J gene, clone size, D gene, V gene, CDR3 protein, CDR3 DNA. The D gene is left open where the match is weak. The listing skips clone size in some rows; elsewhere it reads once, few, many or a size class.

J gene: TRBJ2-1
clone size: once
D gene: TRBD2
V gene: TRBV7-2
CDR3 protein: CASGGSGSSYNEQFF
CDR3 DNA: TGTGCCAGCGGCGGTAGCGGGAGCTCCTACAATGAGCAGTTCTTC

J gene: TRBJ2-1
clone size: once
D gene: -
V gene: TRBV12-2
CDR3 protein: CASRLRTSGGPSSYNEQFF
CDR3 DNA: TGTGCAAGTCGCCTACGGACTAGCGGGGGGCCTAGCTCCTACAATGAGCAGTTCTTC

J gene: TRBJ2-2
clone size: few
D gene: -
V gene: TRBV7-9
CDR3 protein: CASSPPDRTNTGELFF
CDR3 DNA: TGTGCCAGCAGCCCCCCTGACAGGACGAACACCGGGGAGCTGTTTTTT

J gene: TRBJ1-5
clone size: -
D gene: -
V gene: TRBV11-2
CDR3 protein: CASSLERGQPQHF
CDR3 DNA: TGTGCCAGCAGCTTAGAGCGGGGGCAGCCCCAGCATTTT

J gene: TRBJ2-1
clone size: many
D gene: -
V gene: TRBV7-2
CDR3 protein: CASSLSSEQFF
CDR3 DNA: TGTGCCAGCAGCTTAAGTTCGGAGCAGTTCTTC

J gene: TRBJ2-7
clone size: -
D gene: -
V gene: TRBV28
CDR3 protein: CASSSRQRSYEQYF
CDR3 DNA: TGTGCCAGCAGTTCTCGACAGCGCTCCTACGAGCAGTACTTC

J gene: TRBJ2-7
clone size: -
D gene: -
V gene: TRBV30
CDR3 protein: CAWALGYEQYF
CDR3 DNA: TGTGCCTGGGCCCTGGGCTACGAGCAGTACTTC

J gene: TRBJ2-7
clone size: -
D gene: TRBD2
V gene: TRBV5-1
CDR3 protein: CASSLELGEGTEQYF
CDR3 DNA: TGCGCCAGCAGCTTGGAGTTGGGGGAGGGAACCGAGCAGTACTTC

J gene: TRBJ2-4
clone size: once
D gene: TRBD2
V gene: TRBV28
CDR3 protein: CASRAGGTLAKNIQYF
CDR3 DNA: TGTGCCAGCAGAGCGGGAGGGACCCTAGCCAAAAACATTCAGTACTTC

J gene: TRBJ1-5
clone size: -
D gene: -
V gene: TRBV3-1/TRBV3-2
CDR3 protein: CASYIKFSTALGNQPQHF
CDR3 DNA: TGTGCCAGCTATATCAAGTTCTCGACCGCTTTAGGCAATCAGCCCCAGCATTTT

J gene: TRBJ2-2
clone size: -
D gene: -
V gene: TRBV28
CDR3 protein: CASRYLNTGELFF
CDR3 DNA: TGTGCCTCCCGGTACCTGAACACCGGGGAGCTGTTTTTT

J gene: TRBJ2-2
clone size: -
D gene: TRBD2
V gene: TRBV2
CDR3 protein: CASSARCGRGGAGELFF
CDR3 DNA: TGTGCCAGCAGTGCCCGGTGCGGGAGGGGGGGAGCCGGGGAGCTGTTTTTT

J gene: TRBJ1-1
clone size: -
D gene: -
V gene: TRBV24-1
CDR3 protein: CATSDSQGQGMNTEAFF
CDR3 DNA: TGTGCCACCAGTGATTCCCAGGGGCAGGGGATGAACACTGAAGCTTTCTTT

J gene: TRBJ2-1
clone size: -
D gene: -
V gene: TRBV5-4
CDR3 protein: CASSPNLADSSYNEQFF
CDR3 DNA: TGTGCCAGCAGCCCGAACTTAGCGGATAGCTCCTACAATGAGCAGTTCTTC

J gene: TRBJ1-2
clone size: -
D gene: -
V gene: TRBV10-3
CDR3 protein: CAISLQEGYGYTF
CDR3 DNA: TGTGCCATCAGCTTGCAGGAAGGCTATGGCTACACCTTC

J gene: TRBJ2-2
clone size: -
D gene: TRBD2
V gene: TRBV11-2
CDR3 protein: CASSLHSGRATGELFF
CDR3 DNA: TGTGCCAGCAGCTTACATAGCGGGAGGGCCACCGGGGAGCTGTTTTTT

J gene: TRBJ1-2
clone size: few
D gene: -
V gene: TRBV9
CDR3 protein: CASSEGPPGQGYGYTF
CDR3 DNA: TGTGCCAGCAGCGAGGGTCCCCCGGGCCAGGGCTATGGCTACACCTTC

J gene: TRBJ2-7
clone size: -
D gene: -
V gene: TRBV6-2/TRBV6-3
CDR3 protein: CASSYSSPLEQYF
CDR3 DNA: TGTGCCAGCAGTTACTCCTCCCCCCTCGAGCAGTACTTC

J gene: TRBJ2-2
clone size: -
D gene: -
V gene: TRBV30
CDR3 protein: CAWSLLEGAGELFF
CDR3 DNA: TGTGCCTGGTCGTTATTGGAGGGGGCCGGGGAGCTGTTTTTT

J gene: TRBJ2-2
clone size: few
D gene: -
V gene: TRBV14
CDR3 protein: CASSQGANTGELFF
CDR3 DNA: TGTGCCAGCAGCCAGGGGGCTAACACCGGGGAGCTGTTTTTT

J gene: TRBJ1-5
clone size: -
D gene: -
V gene: TRBV2
CDR3 protein: CASSENFRNQPQHF
CDR3 DNA: TGTGCCAGCAGTGAAAATTTCCGCAATCAGCCCCAGCATTTT

J gene: TRBJ2-7
clone size: -
D gene: -
V gene: TRBV10-3
CDR3 protein: CAIRGGGDYEQYF
CDR3 DNA: TGTGCCATCCGGGGAGGGGGGGACTACGAGCAGTACTTC

J gene: TRBJ1-4
clone size: -
D gene: -
V gene: TRBV6-2/TRBV6-3
CDR3 protein: CASSDGAQEEKLFF
CDR3 DNA: TGTGCCAGCAGTGACGGGGCCCAGGAGGAAAAACTGTTTTTT

J gene: TRBJ2-1
clone size: once
D gene: -
V gene: TRBV18
CDR3 protein: CASSPPSHGGRIDEQFF
CDR3 DNA: TGTGCCAGCTCACCACCATCGCATGGGGGAAGGATAGATGAGCAGTTCTTC

J gene: TRBJ2-5
clone size: once
D gene: TRBD2
V gene: TRBV5-4
CDR3 protein: CASSTRLAGEETQYF
CDR3 DNA: TGTGCCAGCAGCACGCGACTAGCGGGAGAAGAGACCCAGTACTTC

J gene: TRBJ2-1
clone size: -
D gene: -
V gene: TRBV7-9
CDR3 protein: CASSNFRDTHNEQFF
CDR3 DNA: TGTGCCAGCAGCAATTTCCGGGACACACACAATGAGCAGTTCTTC

J gene: TRBJ2-7
clone size: -
D gene: -
V gene: TRBV3-1/TRBV3-2
CDR3 protein: CASSQDLQAYEQYF
CDR3 DNA: TGTGCCAGCAGCCAAGATCTACAGGCCTACGAGCAGTACTTC

J gene: TRBJ1-1
clone size: -
D gene: -
V gene: TRBV3-1/TRBV3-2
CDR3 protein: CASSQEPYRDRMGAFF
CDR3 DNA: TGTGCCAGCAGCCAAGAGCCTTACAGGGATCGGATGGGGGCTTTCTTT

J gene: TRBJ2-2
clone size: -
D gene: TRBD2
V gene: TRBV7-2
CDR3 protein: CASSLRGGSGTGELFF
CDR3 DNA: TGTGCCAGCAGCTTACGGGGGGGTAGCGGCACCGGGGAGCTGTTTTTT

J gene: TRBJ1-5
clone size: -
D gene: -
V gene: TRBV18
CDR3 protein: CASSPMQESNQPQHF
CDR3 DNA: TGTGCCAGCTCACCAATGCAGGAAAGCAATCAGCCCCAGCATTTT

J gene: TRBJ2-7
clone size: once
D gene: TRBD2
V gene: TRBV19
CDR3 protein: CASSIGEGLAKVHEQYF
CDR3 DNA: TGTGCCAGTAGTATCGGTGAAGGACTAGCGAAAGTCCACGAGCAGTACTTC

J gene: TRBJ2-1
clone size: -
D gene: TRBD2
V gene: TRBV10-1
CDR3 protein: CASSESKRGNYNEQFF
CDR3 DNA: TGCGCCAGCAGTGAGTCGAAGCGGGGGAACTACAATGAGCAGTTCTTC

J gene: TRBJ1-6
clone size: once
D gene: -
V gene: TRBV29-1
CDR3 protein: CSAPGRFNSPLHF
CDR3 DNA: TGCAGCGCCCCGGGACGATTTAATTCACCCCTCCACTTT

J gene: TRBJ1-1
clone size: -
D gene: -
V gene: TRBV2
CDR3 protein: CASNAGRGGVTEAFF
CDR3 DNA: TGTGCCAGCAACGCGGGCCGTGGGGGTGTGACTGAAGCTTTCTTT

J gene: TRBJ2-3
clone size: once
D gene: -
V gene: TRBV25-1
CDR3 protein: CASSEDKSTDTQYF
CDR3 DNA: TGTGCCAGCAGTGAAGATAAGAGCACAGATACGCAGTATTTT

J gene: TRBJ1-6
clone size: -
D gene: TRBD1
V gene: TRBV27
CDR3 protein: CASSATGGNSPLHF
CDR3 DNA: TGTGCCAGCAGCGCGACAGGGGGAAATTCACCCCTCCACTTT

J gene: TRBJ2-7
clone size: -
D gene: TRBD2
V gene: TRBV14
CDR3 protein: CASSHPGLDSYEQYF
CDR3 DNA: TGTGCCAGCAGCCACCCGGGACTAGACTCCTACGAGCAGTACTTC

J gene: TRBJ1-1
clone size: -
D gene: -
V gene: TRBV29-1
CDR3 protein: CSASGNEAFF
CDR3 DNA: TGCAGCGCCTCCGGGAATGAAGCTTTCTTT

J gene: TRBJ2-7
clone size: -
D gene: -
V gene: TRBV9
CDR3 protein: CATQIGSSYEQYF
CDR3 DNA: TGTGCCACCCAGATAGGGAGCTCCTACGAGCAGTACTTC

J gene: TRBJ2-1
clone size: once
D gene: -
V gene: TRBV11-3
CDR3 protein: CASSGWDNEQFF
CDR3 DNA: TGTGCCAGCAGCGGCTGGGACAATGAGCAGTTCTTC

J gene: TRBJ2-1
clone size: few
D gene: -
V gene: TRBV28
CDR3 protein: CASSFRSNEQFF
CDR3 DNA: TGTGCCAGCAGTTTCCGGAGCAATGAGCAGTTCTTC

J gene: TRBJ2-7
clone size: few
D gene: -
V gene: TRBV4-3
CDR3 protein: CASSQDSYSYEQYF
CDR3 DNA: TGCGCCAGCAGCCAAGACAGTTACTCCTACGAGCAGTACTTC

J gene: TRBJ2-7
clone size: -
D gene: -
V gene: TRBV4-3
CDR3 protein: CASSHHRAYEQYF
CDR3 DNA: TGCGCCAGCAGCCACCACAGGGCCTACGAGCAGTACTTC

J gene: TRBJ2-3
clone size: once
D gene: TRBD2
V gene: TRBV5-3
CDR3 protein: CARSLQAGVNRPDTQYF
CDR3 DNA: TGTGCCAGAAGCTTGCAAGCGGGAGTAAATCGGCCAGATACGCAGTATTTT

J gene: TRBJ1-5
clone size: -
D gene: -
V gene: TRBV5-1
CDR3 protein: CASSVGWGDQPQHF
CDR3 DNA: TGCGCCAGCTCCGTGGGTTGGGGGGACCAGCCCCAGCATTTT

J gene: TRBJ2-3
clone size: -
D gene: -
V gene: TRBV7-2
CDR3 protein: CASSVPTILGSSTDTQYF
CDR3 DNA: TGTGCCAGCAGCGTACCAACCATCCTGGGATCTAGCACAGATACGCAGTATTTT

J gene: TRBJ1-4
clone size: -
D gene: -
V gene: TRBV28
CDR3 protein: CASMSRGRSEKLFF
CDR3 DNA: TGTGCCAGCATGTCCCGAGGGCGGAGTGAAAAACTGTTTTTT

J gene: TRBJ2-5
clone size: once
D gene: -
V gene: TRBV6-6
CDR3 protein: CASSQWETQYF
CDR3 DNA: TGTGCCAGCAGTCAATGGGAGACCCAGTACTTC

J gene: TRBJ2-7
clone size: -
D gene: TRBD1
V gene: TRBV3-1/TRBV3-2
CDR3 protein: CASSPGQGIYEQYF
CDR3 DNA: TGTGCCAGCAGCCCGGGACAGGGTATCTACGAGCAGTACTTC

J gene: TRBJ2-7
clone size: -
D gene: TRBD2
V gene: TRBV5-1
CDR3 protein: CASSLGTSGVYEQYF
CDR3 DNA: TGCGCCAGCAGCTTGGGGACTAGCGGGGTCTACGAGCAGTACTTC

J gene: TRBJ2-3
clone size: -
D gene: -
V gene: TRBV15
CDR3 protein: CATSRSYYAGAQGDTQYF
CDR3 DNA: TGTGCCACCAGCAGATCTTATTACGCGGGGGCCCAAGGGGATACGCAGTATTTT